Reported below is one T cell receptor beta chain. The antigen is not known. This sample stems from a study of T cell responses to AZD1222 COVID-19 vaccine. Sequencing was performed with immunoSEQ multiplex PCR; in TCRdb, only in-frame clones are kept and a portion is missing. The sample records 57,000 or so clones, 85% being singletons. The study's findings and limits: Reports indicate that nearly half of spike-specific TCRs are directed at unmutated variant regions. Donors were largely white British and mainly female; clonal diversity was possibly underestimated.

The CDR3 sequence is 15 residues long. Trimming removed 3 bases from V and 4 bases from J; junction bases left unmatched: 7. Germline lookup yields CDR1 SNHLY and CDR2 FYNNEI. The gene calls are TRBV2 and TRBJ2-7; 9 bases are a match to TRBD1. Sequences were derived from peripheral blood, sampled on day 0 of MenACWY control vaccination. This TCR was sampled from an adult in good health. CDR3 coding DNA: TGTGCCAGCAGTGACCGGGGACAGGGAACGTACGAGCAGTACTTC. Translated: CASSDRGQGTYEQYF.